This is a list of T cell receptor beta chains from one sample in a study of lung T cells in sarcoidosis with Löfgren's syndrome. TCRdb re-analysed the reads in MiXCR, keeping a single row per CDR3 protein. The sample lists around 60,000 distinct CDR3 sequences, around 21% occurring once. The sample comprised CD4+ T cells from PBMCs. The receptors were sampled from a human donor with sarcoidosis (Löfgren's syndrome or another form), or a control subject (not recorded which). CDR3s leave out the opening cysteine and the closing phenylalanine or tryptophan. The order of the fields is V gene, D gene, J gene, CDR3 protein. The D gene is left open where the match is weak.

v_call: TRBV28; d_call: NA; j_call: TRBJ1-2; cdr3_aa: ASKPGRNYGYT
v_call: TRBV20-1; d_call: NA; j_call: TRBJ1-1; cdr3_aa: SAREGAGTTEAF
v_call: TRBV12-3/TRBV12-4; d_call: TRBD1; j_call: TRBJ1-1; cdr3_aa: ASSLLGGVHAF
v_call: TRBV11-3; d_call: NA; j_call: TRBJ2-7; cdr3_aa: ASSLGPTYEQY
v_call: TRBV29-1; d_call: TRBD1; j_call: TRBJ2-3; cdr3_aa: SVRRQGVSTDTQY
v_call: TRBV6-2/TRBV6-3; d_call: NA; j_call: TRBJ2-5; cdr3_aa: ASGETLSSQY
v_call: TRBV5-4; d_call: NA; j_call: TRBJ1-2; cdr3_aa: ASTQGASNYGYT
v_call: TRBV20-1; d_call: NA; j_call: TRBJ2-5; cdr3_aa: SAPRLADWGETQY
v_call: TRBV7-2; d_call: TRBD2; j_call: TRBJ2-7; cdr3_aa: ASSLRPSGETYEQY
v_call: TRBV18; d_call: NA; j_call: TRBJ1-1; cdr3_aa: ASSQQYTEAF
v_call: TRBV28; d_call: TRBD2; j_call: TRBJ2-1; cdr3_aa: ASSPRLAGYPGDEQF
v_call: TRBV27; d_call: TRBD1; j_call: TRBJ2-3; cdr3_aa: ASTSYRGPTDTQY
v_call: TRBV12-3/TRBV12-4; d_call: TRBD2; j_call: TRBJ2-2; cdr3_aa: ASTFSGGVPGELF
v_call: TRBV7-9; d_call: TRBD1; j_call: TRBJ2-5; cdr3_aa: ASNTGGETQY
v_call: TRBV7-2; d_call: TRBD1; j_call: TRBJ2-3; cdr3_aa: ASSLGTGRTDTQY
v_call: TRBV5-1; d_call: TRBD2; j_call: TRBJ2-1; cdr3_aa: ASSDGAGGYNEQF
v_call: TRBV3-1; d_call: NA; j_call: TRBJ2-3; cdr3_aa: ASSLHLRGADTQY
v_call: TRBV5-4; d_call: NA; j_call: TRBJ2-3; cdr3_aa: ASRTGVGTDTQY
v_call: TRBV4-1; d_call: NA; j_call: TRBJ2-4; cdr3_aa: ASSQAWTALEAKNIQY
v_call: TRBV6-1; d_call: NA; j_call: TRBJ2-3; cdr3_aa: ASDASTDTQY
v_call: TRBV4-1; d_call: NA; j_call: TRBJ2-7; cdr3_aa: ASSQGAAAPPYEHY
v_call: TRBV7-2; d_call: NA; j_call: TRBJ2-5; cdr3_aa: ASSKDSGRGETQY
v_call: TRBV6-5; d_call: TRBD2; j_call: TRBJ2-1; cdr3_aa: ASRYRGRGLAGGPVYNEQF
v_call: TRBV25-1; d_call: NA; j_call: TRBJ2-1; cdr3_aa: ASSGVRYNEQF
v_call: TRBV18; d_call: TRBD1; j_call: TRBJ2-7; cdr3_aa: ASSSRQGYEQY
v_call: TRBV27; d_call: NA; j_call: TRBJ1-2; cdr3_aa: ASSLRGDYGYT
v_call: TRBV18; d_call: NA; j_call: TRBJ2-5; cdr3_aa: ASSPPGRVETQY
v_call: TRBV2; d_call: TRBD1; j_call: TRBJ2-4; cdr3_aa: ASRPGTGENIQY
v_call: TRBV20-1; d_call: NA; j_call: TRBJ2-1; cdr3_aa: SANRDGREQF
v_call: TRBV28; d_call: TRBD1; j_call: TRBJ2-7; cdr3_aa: ASRKTGTVYSSEQY
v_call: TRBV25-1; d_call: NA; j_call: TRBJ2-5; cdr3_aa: ASSESIGGGQETQY
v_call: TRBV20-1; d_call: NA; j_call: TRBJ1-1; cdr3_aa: SARGWDGTEAF
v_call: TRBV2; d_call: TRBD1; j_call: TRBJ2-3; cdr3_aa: ASKRQGWAGTQY
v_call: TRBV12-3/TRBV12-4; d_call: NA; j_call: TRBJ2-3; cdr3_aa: ASTLRAGTQY
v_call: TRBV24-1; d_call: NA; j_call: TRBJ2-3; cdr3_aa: ATSDYSAGPSTDTQY
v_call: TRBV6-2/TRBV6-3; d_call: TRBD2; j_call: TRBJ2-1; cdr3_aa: ASRPGQGGLAGGPHSYNEQF
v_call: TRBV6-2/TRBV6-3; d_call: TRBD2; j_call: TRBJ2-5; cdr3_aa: ASSSAGVETQY
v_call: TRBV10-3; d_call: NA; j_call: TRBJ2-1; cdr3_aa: AISSRGVEQF
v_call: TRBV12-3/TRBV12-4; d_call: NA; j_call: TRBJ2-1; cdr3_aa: ASSSPREYNEQF
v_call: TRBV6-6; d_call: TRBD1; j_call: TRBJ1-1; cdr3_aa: ASSYSTGKAF
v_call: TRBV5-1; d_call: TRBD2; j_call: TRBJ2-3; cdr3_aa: ASSGGDSADTQY
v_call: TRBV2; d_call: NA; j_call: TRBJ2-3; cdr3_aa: ASRVGLDGDTQY
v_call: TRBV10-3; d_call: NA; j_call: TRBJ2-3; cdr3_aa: AIREPLPDTQY
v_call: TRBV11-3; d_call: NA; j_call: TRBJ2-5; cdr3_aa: ASSRGGAGRETQY
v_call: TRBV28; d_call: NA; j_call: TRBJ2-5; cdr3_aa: ASSLRQVMGETQY
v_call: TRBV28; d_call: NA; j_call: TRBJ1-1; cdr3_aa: ASSLTQPEAF
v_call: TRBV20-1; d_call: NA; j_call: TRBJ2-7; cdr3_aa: SARYRSSYEQY
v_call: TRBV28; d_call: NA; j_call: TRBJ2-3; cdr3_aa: ASSFEGGTGQY
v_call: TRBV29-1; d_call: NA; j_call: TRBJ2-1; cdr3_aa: SAPIPGFSSNEQF